The 30 T cell receptor beta chains given below trace back to one sample, sequenced in a study of T-cell reconstitution after alpha-beta-depleted transplantation in children. A TCRbeta library incorporating unique molecular identifiers was prepared. MiXCR, applied by TCRdb to the PCR reads, yields one record per CDR3 protein. The data show 700,000 to 850,000 distinct CDR3 sequences, approximately 15% seen once. The sequences come from PBMCs, mostly from graft donor cells, collected 360 days after TCRalphabeta/CD19-depleted stem cell transplant. All receptors come from a male patient younger than 18 who had a stem cell transplant for acute lymphoblastic leukemia, so the T cells may come from the graft donor.

This clonotype was seen only once. One junction end does not reproduce the germline sequence, and a read error may be involved. The chain employs TRBV7-3 and TRBJ2-1, with D perhaps TRBD2 (6 bases). This CDR3 spans 15 amino acids. CDR1 and CDR2 (germline): SGHTA, FQGTGA. CDR3 amino acids: CSSSLEGIPFDEQFF. CDR3 nucleotide sequence: TGTTCCAGCAGCTTGGAGGGTATCCCCTTTGATGAGCAGTTCTTC.

The chain uses TRBV6-1 and TRBJ2-3, with 14 bases lining up with TRBD2. After removal of 1 base from V and 0 bases from J, the junction contained 6 bases not matched to a gene. The CDR3 is 19 amino acids. Germline CDR1 MNHNS, CDR2 SASEGT. The CDR3 region has the DNA TGTGCCAGCAGTGAAGGGTCCCGACTAGCGGGAGGGAGCACAGATACGCAGTATTTT. Translated, it gives CASSEGSRLAGGSTDTQYF.

This clonotype was detected only a few times. The genes are TRBV6-5 and TRBJ2-3; 9 bases are shared with TRBD1. Germline assignment: CDR1 MNHEY and CDR2 SVGAGI. V shed 0 bases and J 2 bases; nucleotides not matched to a gene: 3. CDR3 length equals 16 residues. The DNA for the CDR3 is TGTGCCAGCAGTTACTCGGGACAGGGACCCACAGATACGCAGTATTTT. Its protein is CASSYSGQGPTDTQYF.

This clonotype was found a few times. The V and J genes are TRBV5-5 and TRBJ2-7; no clear D gene. Trimming took off 1 base at V and 3 bases at J, with 11 bases between the two ends. Germline lookup yields CDR1 SGHKS and CDR2 YYEKEE (reference sequence). The CDR3 runs to 14 residues. CDR3 residues: CASSLTPLFYEQYF. The CDR3 DNA sequence: TGTGCCAGCAGCTTGACCCCTCTGTTCTACGAGCAGTACTTC.

V gene TRBV24-1 combines with J gene TRBJ2-5; 7 bases line up with TRBD1. In germline, CDR1 is KGHDR, CDR2 SFDVKD. Trimming removed 6 bases from V and 5 bases from J; junction bases left unmatched: 11. The CDR3 consists of 15 residues. CDR3 coding DNA: TGTGCCACCAGTCTCGGGACAGTCCATCATGAGACCCAGTACTTC. This translates into CATSLGTVHHETQYF.

This clonotype was counted only a few times. The gene calls are TRBV5-1 and TRBJ2-7, with D hard to call. Looked up from germline, CDR1 is SGHRS and CDR2 is YFSETQ. The ends were cut back, 0 bases at V and 1 base at J, with 14 bases in the middle. This CDR3 has 16 residues. The chain's CDR3 is CASSLDSERPSYEQYF. CDR3 sequence (DNA): TGCGCCAGCAGCTTGGACAGCGAACGGCCATCCTACGAGCAGTACTTC.

The rearrangement joins TRBV18 to TRBJ2-2, with no clear D. The CDR3 is 14 residues long. The V end lost 2 bases, the J end lost 7 bases, and 11 bases lay between the germline ends. CDR1 and CDR2 from the germline V gene are KGHSH and LQKENI. This CDR3 is CASSPIQKVGELFF. For the CDR3, the DNA is TGTGCCAGCTCACCAATCCAGAAGGTCGGGGAGCTGTTTTTT.

This clonotype was counted many times. The chain employs TRBV29-1 and TRBJ2-3, with D possibly being TRBD2 (5 bases). Per germline, CDR1 SQVTM and CDR2 ANQGSEA. The V gene lost 4 bases and the J gene lost 9 bases, with 11 bases spanning the gap. The CDR3 contains 11 residues. CDR3 region: CSVVVSGTQYF. CDR3 nucleotide sequence: TGCAGCGTTGTAGTCAGCGGCACGCAGTATTTT.

This clonotype was seen a handful of times. This chain links TRBV10-2 with TRBJ1-6; D unresolved. The CDR3 is 13 amino acids. Germline V gives CDR1 WSHSY, CDR2 SAAADI. Trimming pared 3 bases from V and 8 bases from J, leaving 8 bases between. The CDR3, as DNA: TGCGCCAGCAGTGAAGGGTTTTATTCACCCCTCCACTTT. Its protein product is CASSEGFYSPLHF.

Only a few counts were recorded for this clonotype. The chain uses TRBV12-3 or TRBV12-4 and TRBJ1-1, with D unresolved. The length of the CDR3 is 11 residues. Deletions cut 0 bases from V and 8 bases from J, with 4 bases between. CDR3: CASSLAREAFF. The CDR3 DNA reads as TGTGCCAGCAGTTTAGCCAGGGAAGCTTTCTTT.

Only a few counts were recorded for this clonotype. The chain joins TRBV6-5 to TRBJ2-7; D possibly uses TRBD1 or TRBD2 (5 bases each). The V gene's germline CDR1 is MNHEY and CDR2 SVGAGI. The CDR3 is 14 amino acids. Trimming removed 4 bases from V and 7 bases from J, with 17 bases in between. The CDR3 coding sequence is TGTGCCAGCAGTTGGGACCCTCTTATGGAAGAGCAGTACTTC. Protein product: CASSWDPLMEEQYF.

This clonotype was observed a handful of times. The rearrangement uses TRBV12-3 or TRBV12-4 and TRBJ2-5, with D perhaps TRBD1 or TRBD2 (5 bases each). There are 14 residues in the CDR3. Trimming left V 7 bases short and J 4 bases short, with 16 bases between. The CDR3 protein is CASTIGAQGETQYF. For the CDR3, the DNA is TGTGCCAGCACCATCGGGGCCCAAGGAGAGACCCAGTACTTC.

The chain couples TRBV18 to TRBJ2-7, with 7 bases identical to TRBD1. This CDR3 is built from 12 residues. Germline CDR1 and CDR2: KGHSH and LQKENI. Trimming took 1 base from V and 9 from J; bases not matched to a gene: 3. In nucleotides, the CDR3 is TGTGCCAGCTCACCACGACAGGGCGGGCAGTACTTC. This codes for CASSPRQGGQYF.

The chain couples TRBV10-3 to TRBJ2-2; weak D call: TRBD2 (5 bases). Germline lookup yields CDR1 ENHRY and CDR2 SYGVKD. The CDR3 totals 14 residues. Deletions cut 4 bases from V and 4 bases from J, with 10 bases between. The CDR3 sequence is CAISALAATGELFF. CDR3 nucleotide sequence: TGTGCCATCAGTGCTCTAGCAGCCACCGGGGAGCTGTTTTTT.

The CDR3 region is CSVGHGQLGEQYF. CDR3 sequence (DNA): TGCAGCGTCGGACATGGGCAGTTGGGGGAGCAGTACTTC. The rearrangement joins TRBV29-1 to TRBJ2-7, with D maybe TRBD1 (5 bases). Trimming took 6 bases from V and 7 from J, leaving 19 bases between them. The length of the CDR3 is 13 residues. CDR1 is SQVTM, CDR2 ANQGSEA, per germline.

This clonotype was counted between two and nine times. The chain links TRBV5-1 to TRBJ2-2; TRBD1 matches 8 bases. CDR1 is SGHRS, CDR2 YFSETQ, per germline. The CDR3 runs to 15 residues. Trimming removed 4 bases from V and 4 bases from J; junction bases left unmatched: 6. This chain's CDR3 is CASSRGQVPTGELFF. Written as DNA, the CDR3 is TGCGCCAGCAGCAGGGGACAGGTGCCCACCGGGGAGCTGTTTTTT.

This clonotype was recorded at least ten times. The CDR3 DNA reads TGTGCCAGCAGCTGGGGAGCCACCTACGAGCAGTACTTC. Its translation is CASSWGATYEQYF. The chain recombines TRBV5-5 with TRBJ2-7, with a possible D match to TRBD2 (5 bases). Germline V lookup: CDR1 SGHKS, CDR2 YYEKEE (reference sequence). The CDR3 is made up of 13 amino acids. Trimming left V 3 bases short and J 2 bases short, with 9 bases between.

The J gene is TRBJ2-5, the V gene TRBV6-4, with D possibly matching TRBD2 (6 bases). The CDR3 is made up of 13 amino acids. The V end lost 7 bases, the J end lost 5 bases, and 14 bases lay between the germline ends. Germline CDR1 is MRHNA and CDR2 is SNTAGT. CDR3 sequence: CASTRTIRETQYF. The CDR3 DNA is TGTGCCAGCACTCGGACTATTCGGGAGACCCAGTACTTC.

This clonotype was recorded a few times. V and J are TRBV12-3 or TRBV12-4 and TRBJ2-1, with D possibly called TRBD1 or TRBD2 (6 bases each). The CDR3 covers 15 residues. Trimming left V 2 bases short and J 2 bases short, with 10 bases between. The CDR3 sequence: CASSLWGAAYNEQFF. The CDR3 region has the DNA TGTGCCAGCAGTTTATGGGGGGCGGCCTACAATGAGCAGTTCTTC.

This clonotype was seen more than once but under ten times. The J gene is TRBJ1-1, the V gene TRBV21-1. TRBV21-1 constitutes a pseudogene. CDR3 size: 15 residues. The CDR3 protein is CASSKRPRTNTEAFF. CDR3 DNA: TGTGCCAGCAGCAAAAGGCCCAGGACGAACACTGAAGCTTTCTTT.

This clonotype came up a few times. V usage is TRBV10-3 and J usage is TRBJ2-7; 9 bases map to TRBD1. Germline V lookup: CDR1 ENHRY, CDR2 SYGVKD. This CDR3 region has 12 residues. The V gene end was trimmed by 8 bases and the J gene end by 6 bases; junction bases not matched to a gene: 5. The CDR3 bases are TGTGCCATCCCGGGACAGGGAAGCGAGCAGTACTTC. This sequence encodes CAIPGQGSEQYF.

This clonotype was found many times. V gene TRBV12-3 or TRBV12-4 combines with J gene TRBJ1-5; D is undetermined. CDR3 length: 15 amino acids. Trimming removed 8 bases from V and 0 bases from J, with 14 bases in between. In DNA form, the CDR3 reads TGTGCCAGCTGTCGACGTGACTATAGCAATCAGCCCCAGCATTTT. Translation gives CASCRRDYSNQPQHF.

This clonotype was counted only a few times. This chain connects TRBV5-1 to TRBJ1-1; D is ambiguous. This CDR3 region has 14 residues. Germline lookup yields CDR1 SGHRS and CDR2 YFSETQ. Deletions cut 0 bases from V and 1 base from J, with 7 bases between. The CDR3 loop reads CASSLALANTEAFF. CDR3 in DNA: TGCGCCAGCAGCTTGGCCCTAGCGAACACTGAAGCTTTCTTT. Full variable domain (rest looked up from reference TRBV5-1 and TRBJ1-1): KAGVTQTPRYLIKTRGQQVTLSCSPISGHRSVSWYQQTPGQGLQFLFEYFSETQRNKGNFPGRFSGRQFSNSRSEMNVSTLELGDSALYLCASSLALANTEAFFGQGTRLTVV.

This clonotype has more than one count but fewer than ten. V gene TRBV7-8 combines with J gene TRBJ2-1, with 8 bases matching TRBD2. This CDR3 contains 16 residues. Trimming cost V 1 base and J 6 bases; bases outside gene matches: 8. Per the germline V gene, CDR1 is SGHVS and CDR2 is FQNEAQ. In nucleotides, the CDR3 is TGTGCCAGCAGCTTAGAGCGGGGGCCACGGGGCAATGAGCAGTTCTTC. The encoded protein is CASSLERGPRGNEQFF.

The J gene is TRBJ2-3, the V gene TRBV11-1; D not certain. Germline V gene data show CDR1 as SGHAT and CDR2 as FQDESV (reference sequence). V dropped 4 bases and J dropped 2 bases, with 10 bases sitting between them. This CDR3 comprises 14 residues. CDR3 region: CASSSVDDTDTQYF. Here the CDR3 DNA reads TGTGCCAGCAGCTCCGTCGACGACACAGATACGCAGTATTTT.

The chain uses TRBV5-1 and TRBJ2-7; TRBD1 agrees at 9 bases. Germline V lookup: CDR1 SGHRS, CDR2 YFSETQ. J was trimmed by 0 bases and V by 0 bases; bases with no gene match: 7. This CDR3 has 17 amino acids. The CDR3 region is CASSLAVATGGSYEQYF. Here the CDR3 DNA reads TGCGCCAGCAGCTTGGCCGTCGCGACAGGGGGCTCCTACGAGCAGTACTTC.

This clonotype appeared a few times. This chain uses TRBV5-1 with TRBJ2-1; D call uncertain. This CDR3 spans 15 amino acids. Trimming shortened V by 4 bases and J by 11 bases, and 22 bases separated the two germline ends. Germline V gene sequence: CDR1 SGHRS, CDR2 YFSETQ. This chain's CDR3 is CASSDPRARPMKQFF. In nucleotides, the CDR3 is TGCGCCAGCAGCGACCCTCGGGCCAGACCAATGAAGCAGTTCTTC.

The CDR3 is CASSLGTPNTEAFF. The CDR3 DNA sequence: TGTGCCAGCAGTTTAGGGACACCGAACACTGAAGCTTTCTTT. The chain recombines TRBV12-3 or TRBV12-4 with TRBJ1-1, with a tentative D call TRBD1 (5 bases). This CDR3 has 14 residues. The V and J ends lost 1 base and 1 base respectively, with 7 bases between them.

This clonotype has ten or more counts. CDR3 region: CASSLGSGRETQYF. The CDR3 DNA follows: TGTGCCAGCAGCTTAGGGTCGGGGAGGGAGACCCAGTACTTC. The chain is built from TRBV7-2 and TRBJ2-5, with D possibly being TRBD2 (6 bases). The CDR3 sequence is 14 residues long. The V and J ends lost 1 base and 5 bases respectively, with 11 bases between them. Germline CDR1 and CDR2: SGHTA and FQGNSA.

This clonotype was seen more than once but under ten times. The chain carries TRBV5-1 and TRBJ2-6; no firm D call. The germline V gene has CDR1 SGHRS and CDR2 YFSETQ. Trimming shortened V by 4 bases and J by 4 bases, and 12 bases separated the two germline ends. This CDR3 spans 15 amino acids. The chain's CDR3 is CASSAWIGGANVLTF. The DNA of the CDR3 is TGCGCCAGCAGCGCCTGGATAGGGGGGGCCAACGTCCTGACTTTC.